Listed here are 16 T cell receptor beta chains from one sample, sequenced in a study of T cells in women clearing cervical HPV infection. TCRdb's copy holds only in-frame clones and misses some; the assay was immunoSEQ multiplex PCR. Its table lists 25,000 to 35,000 clones. Sample: blood buffy coat. The receptors stem from a woman between 18 and 70 years old with a cervical HPV16 infection that either progressed to CIN3+ or cleared (not recorded which).

A remark on this clone: The CDR3 goes on 3 residues after the read ends, and that part is filled in from the germline J gene. This rearrangement joins TRBV30 to TRBJ1-5; no firm D call. Trimming removed 4 bases at V and 7 bases at J, with 14 bases between. Per germline, CDR1 GTSNPN and CDR2 SVGIG (reference sequence). CDR3 size: 13 residues. Incomplete CDR3 DNA: TGTGCCTGGACCCTGCCGGTTTTACAGCCC. The encoded protein is CAWTLPVLQP. In full, the CDR3 reads CAWTLPVLQPQHF.

The CDR3 reads CASSFSGGDEQFF. The CDR3 DNA, read in part, is TGTGCCAGCAGTTTTTCTGGGGGGGATGAG. The rearrangement uses TRBV12-3 or TRBV12-4 and TRBJ2-1, with 7 bases matching TRBD2. Read sequence stops 3 residues before the CDR3 end, and the germline J gene provides the missing end. Trimming removed 3 bases from V and 8 bases from J; junction bases left unmatched: 4. CDR3 size: 13 residues.

As to this clone: Read coverage stops 3 residues before the CDR3 terminus; the germline J gene supplies the remainder. This rearrangement joins TRBV5-1 to TRBJ1-2; 7 bases are shared with TRBD1. Germline loops: CDR1 SGHRS, CDR2 YFSETQ. The CDR3 loop spans 14 amino acids. The CDR3 bases that were read are TGCGCCAGCAGCCCAACGACAGGGACGATCGGC. This codes for CASSPTTGTIG. Given in full, the CDR3 is CASSPTTGTIGYTF. Filled out from reference TRBV5-1 and TRBJ1-2, the complete variable domain reads KAGVTQTPRYLIKTRGQQVTLSCSPISGHRSVSWYQQTPGQGLQFLFEYFSETQRNKGNFPGRFSGRQFSNSRSEMNVSTLELGDSALYLCASSPTTGTIGYTFGSGTRLTVV.

The covered CDR3 bases are TGTGCCAGTGCCTACAGGGGGACCACAGATACG. Encoded protein: CASAYRGTTDT. The full CDR3 sequence reads CASAYRGTTDTQYF. This rearrangement joins TRBV19 to TRBJ2-3; 8 nucleotides align to TRBD1. The read halts 3 residues ahead of the CDR3 end, with the missing end drawn from the germline J gene. This CDR3 spans 14 amino acids. CDR1 is LNHDA and CDR2 is SQIVND in the germline V gene (reference sequence). Trimming took 8 bases from V and 2 from J; bases not matched to a gene: 6.

As for this clone: The CDR3 extends 3 residues past the end of the read, so its final part is completed from the germline J gene. This rearrangement joins TRBV7-9 to TRBJ1-3, with a tentative D call TRBD1 (5 bases). This CDR3 is 12 amino acids long. The V and J ends lost 1 base and 7 bases respectively, with 5 bases between them. Germline-derived CDR1 and CDR2 are SEHNR and FQNEAQ (reference sequence). The sequenced part of the CDR3 DNA is TGTGCCAGCAGCTTAGAGGGGAACACC. Amino acids: CASSLEGNT. Given in full, the CDR3 is CASSLEGNTIYF.

As concerns this clone: The read ends 3 residues early relative to the CDR3; the germline J gene fills the gap. This chain joins TRBV19 and TRBJ1-2; D is possibly TRBD1 (6 bases). There are 16 residues in the CDR3. Per germline, CDR1 LNHDA and CDR2 SQIVND (reference sequence). The DNA read from the CDR3 is TGTGCCAGTAGTACGAGACAGGCCCTAGCCAAAAACATC. Amino acids: CASSTRQALAKNI. The full CDR3 reads CASSTRQALAKNIYTF.

Comments on this clone: The read ends 3 residues shy of where the CDR3 ends; the end is completed using the germline J gene. V usage is TRBV20-1 and J usage is TRBJ2-1; 7 bases match TRBD2. Trimming at V came to 1 base and at J to 7 bases, leaving 4 bases not matched to a gene. This CDR3 spans 13 amino acids. Germline lookup yields CDR1 DFQATT and CDR2 SNEGSKA (reference sequence). CDR3 bases read: TGCAGTGCTAGAGTGCTAGCGGCTAATGAG. Translation gives CSARVLAANE. The CDR3 as a whole reads CSARVLAANEQFF.

As concerns this clone: The observed sequence ends 3 residues before the CDR3 terminus, with the missing tail filled in from the germline J gene. The chain combines TRBV7-9 with TRBJ1-1; no definite D call. Germline loops: CDR1 SEHNR, CDR2 FQNEAQ (reference sequence). Trimming left V 6 bases short and J 4 bases short, with 12 bases between. The CDR3 loop spans 13 amino acids. The sequenced part of the CDR3 DNA is TGTGCCAGCAGTCCCCGTCTAGGCACTGAA. This sequence encodes CASSPRLGTE. The complete CDR3 protein is CASSPRLGTEAFF.

As to this clone: The read gets to within 3 residues of the CDR3 end, and the germline J gene fills in the rest. The chain is built from TRBV29-1 and TRBJ1-3; a possible D gene is TRBD1 (5 bases). Per germline, CDR1 SQVTM and CDR2 ANQGSEA. This CDR3 comprises 15 residues. Trimming pared 7 bases from V and 4 bases from J, leaving 20 bases between. CDR3 sequence reads: CSGGDGGGGGNTIYF. Incomplete CDR3 DNA: TGCAGCGGGGGGGACGGGGGAGGTGGCGGAAACACC.

With respect to this clone: The read ends 3 residues before the CDR3 terminus; that terminus is restored from the germline J gene. The chain links TRBV30 to TRBJ2-2, with a possible D match to TRBD1 (5 bases). This CDR3 contains 12 residues. Germline V lookup: CDR1 GTSNPN, CDR2 SVGIG (reference sequence). CDR3 sequence: CAWNRRNEKLFF. The DNA read from the CDR3 is TGTGCCTGGAACAGGCGGAATGAAAAG.

As concerns this clone: The CDR3 extends 3 residues past the end of the read, so its final part is completed from the germline J gene. V is TRBV7-4 and J is TRBJ2-3; 9 positions agree with TRBD1. Germline V lookup: CDR1 SGHVT, CDR2 SQSDAQ. This CDR3 has 14 residues. The CDR3: CASSPKTGGEPQYF. The sequenced CDR3 bases are TGTGCCAGCAGCCCGAAGACAGGGGGGGAGCCG.

As concerns this clone: The read ends 3 residues early relative to the CDR3; the germline J gene fills the gap. The chain carries TRBV5-1 and TRBJ2-5; 12 nucleotides line up with TRBD2. The germline gives CDR1 SGHRS, CDR2 YFSETQ. The CDR3 spans 15 residues. V was clipped by 4 bases and J by 3 bases; unmatched bases: 4. The covered CDR3 bases are TGCGCCAGCAGCCAGACTAGCGGGAGCGAAGAGACC. Amino acids: CASSQTSGSEET. The full CDR3 sequence reads CASSQTSGSEETQYF.

Note on this clone: The sequence runs out 3 residues before the end of the CDR3; the remainder is reconstructed from the germline J gene. The chain links TRBV20-1 to TRBJ2-2, with TRBD1 as a possible D gene (5 bases). The V gene's germline CDR1 is DFQATT and CDR2 SNEGSKA (reference sequence). The CDR3 runs 13 residues. The part of the CDR3 DNA that was read is TGCAGTGCTACGACAGTGCCTAATGAAAAG. Residues: CSATTVPNEK. The CDR3 reads in full as CSATTVPNEKLFF.

As to this clone: The read terminates 3 residues ahead of where the CDR3 ends, so the germline J gene completes it. This chain links TRBV20-1 with TRBJ1-2, with D perhaps matching TRBD1 (6 bases). Germline CDR1 is DFQATT and CDR2 is SNEGSKA (reference sequence). The CDR3 contains 14 residues. The V end was cut by 1 base, the J end by 5 bases, with 14 bases between. The covered CDR3 bases are TGCAGTGCTAGAGTTACCAGGGGAACTTATGGC. This gives the protein CSARVTRGTYG. The complete CDR3 reads CSARVTRGTYGYTF.

As regards this clone: Read data end 3 residues before the CDR3 end; the end is taken from the germline J gene. The chain links TRBV19 to TRBJ2-1, with TRBD2 matching 9 bases. Trimming at V came to 3 bases and at J to 5 bases, leaving 8 bases not matched to a gene. Germline loops: CDR1 LNHDA, CDR2 SQIVND (reference sequence). This CDR3 region has 16 residues. The sequenced CDR3 bases are TGTGCCAGTAGTATTAGGGCTAGCGGGACCGACAATGAG. Translating it yields CASSIRASGTDNE. The CDR3 in its entirety is CASSIRASGTDNEQFF. The variable domain in full, with the rest retrieved from reference TRBV19 and TRBJ2-1, is DGGITQSPKYLFRKEGQNVTLSCEQNLNHDAMYWYRQDPGQGLRLIYYSQIVNDFQKGDIAEGYSVSREKKESFPLTVTSAQKNPTAFYLCASSIRASGTDNEQFFGPGTRLTVL.

The DNA read from the CDR3 is TGTGCCAGTAGTTCGCGCGGGACAGCACCTCCATTTAGCTCCTACGAG. It specifies CASSSRGTAPPFSSYE. The CDR3 as a whole reads CASSSRGTAPPFSSYEQYF. The chain uses TRBV19 and TRBJ2-7, with D perhaps matching TRBD1 (7 bases). The read falls 3 residues short of the CDR3 end, and the missing part is taken from the germline J gene. The V end was cut by 5 bases, the J end by 0 bases, with 26 bases between. The CDR3 length is 19 residues. Germline V gene data show CDR1 as LNHDA and CDR2 as SQIVND (reference sequence).